These 15 T cell receptor beta chains share one sample of origin, sequenced in a study of OX40 agonist ivuxolimab in advanced cancers. Using immunoSEQ multiplex PCR, the repertoire was profiled, and TCRdb retains in-frame clones only, with some absent. This table has roughly 60,000 clones, roughly 84% appearing once. The sample consisted of CD4+ or CD8+ T cells sorted from blood, taken in a trial of the OX40 agonist ivuxolimab. Source of these receptors: an adult with an advanced solid tumor such as melanoma, head and neck, liver or kidney cancer.

The rearrangement links TRBV25-1 to TRBJ2-1; D perhaps matches TRBD2 (7 bases). The CDR3 spans 14 residues. The V end was cut by 7 bases, the J end by 6 bases, with 16 bases between. The germline V gene encodes CDR1 MGHDK and CDR2 SYGVNS. CDR3 amino acids: CASTKGGTFNEQFF. As DNA, the CDR3 is TGTGCCAGCACGAAGGGGGGGACTTTCAATGAGCAGTTCTTC.

The chain combines TRBV4-2 with TRBJ1-6, with D possibly matching TRBD1 (5 bases). V was trimmed by 4 bases and J by 6 bases, leaving 13 bases between them. Germline V CDR1 and CDR2: LGHNA, YNFKEQ. The CDR3 runs to 15 residues. DNA of the CDR3: TGTGCCAGCAGCCGCCTAGTAGGGGCTAATTCACCCCTCCACTTT. It yields the protein CASSRLVGANSPLHF.

The sample holds one count of this clone. The chain employs TRBV28 and TRBJ1-1; no firm D call. The CDR3 spans 12 residues. Germline values: CDR1 MDHEN, CDR2 SYDVKM. The germline V and J ends were trimmed by 6 bases and 0 bases, with 5 bases remaining between them. The CDR3 region has the DNA TGTGCCAGCAGCCTAGTGAACACTGAAGCTTTCTTT. Protein: CASSLVNTEAFF.

The J gene is TRBJ2-7, the V gene TRBV6-4; 10 bases align to TRBD2. V lost 4 bases and J lost 3; bases outside the gene matches: 6. CDR1 and CDR2 (germline): MRHNA, SNTAGT. The length of the CDR3 is 15 residues. The CDR3 DNA reads TGTGCCAGCAGTGGTAGCGGGGGGCTGAACTACGAGCAGTACTTC. This encodes CASSGSGGLNYEQYF.

The genes are TRBV7-2 and TRBJ2-5, with no clear D. In germline, CDR1 is SGHTA, CDR2 FQGNSA. V was pared by 0 bases and J by 1 base, with 3 bases between. The CDR3 loop spans 13 amino acids. DNA of the CDR3: TGTGCCAGCAGCTTAGCACGCCAAGAGACCCAGTACTTC. As protein: CASSLARQETQYF.

This chain uses TRBV5-1 with TRBJ2-2; 9 bases match TRBD1. The length of the CDR3 is 17 residues. V lost 6 bases to trimming and J lost 3 bases; unmatched junction nucleotides: 12. Germline values: CDR1 SGHRS, CDR2 YFSETQ. The CDR3 loop reads CASKYSRTGDYTGELFF. In DNA form, the CDR3 reads TGCGCCAGCAAGTATTCCCGGACAGGGGATTACACCGGGGAGCTGTTTTTT.

The rearrangement uses TRBV2 and TRBJ2-1, with D tentatively TRBD1 (5 bases). The CDR3 covers 13 residues. V lost 6 bases and J lost 1, with 7 bases in between. Germline CDR1 reads SNHLY; CDR2 reads FYNNEI. Written as DNA, the CDR3 is TGTGCCAGCAGACAGGAGTCCTACAATGAGCAGTTCTTC. The encoded protein is CASRQESYNEQFF. The full variable domain, rest sourced from reference TRBV2 and TRBJ2-1, is EPEVTQTPSHQVTQMGQEVILRCVPISNHLYFYWYRQILGQKVEFLVSFYNNEISEKSEIFDDQFSVERPDGSNFTLKIRSTKLEDSAMYFCASRQESYNEQFFGPGTRLTVL.

This clone was observed a few times. V is TRBV30 and J is TRBJ1-3; D not resolved. The ends were cut back, 7 bases at V and 1 base at J, with 17 bases in the middle. The CDR3 is made up of 15 amino acids. Germline V gene lookup returns CDR1 GTSNPN and CDR2 SVGIG (reference sequence). This chain's CDR3 is CAYDPGPRSGNTIYF. The DNA of the CDR3 is TGTGCCTACGATCCGGGCCCCAGGTCTGGAAACACCATATATTTT.

The V call is TRBV27, the J call TRBJ1-1; TRBD1 matches at 7 bases. CDR3 length equals 17 residues. Germline assignment: CDR1 MNHEY and CDR2 SMNVEV (reference sequence). The ends lost 9 bases at V and 10 bases at J; junction bases unmatched: 26. This CDR3 is CASMKGGLSGGLSGAFF. CDR3 bases: TGTGCCAGTATGAAAGGGGGCCTTTCGGGGGGCCTTTCTGGAGCTTTCTTT.

The chain recombines TRBV19 with TRBJ1-2; D gene unclear. This CDR3 is 11 amino acids long. Germline V gene lookup returns CDR1 LNHDA and CDR2 SQIVND (reference sequence). V lost 3 bases and J 7 bases, leaving 6 bases between the germline ends. The chain's CDR3 is CASSITGGYTF. The CDR3 DNA reads as TGTGCCAGTAGTATTACGGGTGGCTACACCTTC.

The rearrangement links TRBV28 to TRBJ2-5; TRBD2 aligns across 8 bases. The J call may not be correct, given that the DNA end is closer to TRBJ2-7. Germline lookup yields CDR1 MDHEN and CDR2 SYDVKM. The CDR3 contains 15 residues. The CDR3 DNA sequence: TGTGCCAGCAGTTTGTCGAGCGGGAGCTCCTACGAGCAGTACTTC. Translated: CASSLSSGSSYEQYF.

The rearrangement joins TRBV18 to TRBJ2-2; TRBD2 is a possible D gene (5 bases). This CDR3 comprises 16 residues. Germline V gives CDR1 KGHSH, CDR2 LQKENI. V lost 3 bases and J lost 0, with 11 bases in between. CDR3 nucleotide sequence: TGTGCCAGCTCACCCTGGACGGACTCGAACACCGGGGAGCTGTTTTTT. Protein product: CASSPWTDSNTGELFF.

V is TRBV2 and J is TRBJ1-1; 7 positions agree with TRBD1. The germline CDR1 and CDR2 sequences are SNHLY and FYNNEI. The CDR3 runs 12 residues. J gave up 10 bases and V 6 bases, and 8 bases lay outside the gene matches. The CDR3 sequence is CASSPTRDRAFF. CDR3 sequence (DNA): TGTGCCAGCAGCCCAACTAGGGACAGAGCTTTCTTT.

This chain connects TRBV5-5 to TRBJ2-3; possible D gene TRBD1, 5 bases. V gave up 0 bases and J gave up 2 bases, with 16 bases separating them. This CDR3 has 17 residues. CDR1 is SGHKS, CDR2 YYEKEE, per germline (reference sequence). The DNA of the CDR3 is TGTGCCAGCAGCTTGGATGTTTGGCAGGGTGACACAGATACGCAGTATTTT. This translates into CASSLDVWQGDTDTQYF.

V and J are TRBV7-2 and TRBJ2-7; TRBD2 matches at 9 bases. V was clipped by 5 bases and J by 4 bases; unmatched bases: 12. Looked up from germline, CDR1 is SGHTA and CDR2 is FQGNSA. The CDR3 runs to 16 residues. The CDR3 region is CASSIHGAGGGYEQYF. The DNA of the CDR3 is TGTGCCAGCAGCATCCACGGAGCGGGGGGTGGGTACGAGCAGTACTTC.